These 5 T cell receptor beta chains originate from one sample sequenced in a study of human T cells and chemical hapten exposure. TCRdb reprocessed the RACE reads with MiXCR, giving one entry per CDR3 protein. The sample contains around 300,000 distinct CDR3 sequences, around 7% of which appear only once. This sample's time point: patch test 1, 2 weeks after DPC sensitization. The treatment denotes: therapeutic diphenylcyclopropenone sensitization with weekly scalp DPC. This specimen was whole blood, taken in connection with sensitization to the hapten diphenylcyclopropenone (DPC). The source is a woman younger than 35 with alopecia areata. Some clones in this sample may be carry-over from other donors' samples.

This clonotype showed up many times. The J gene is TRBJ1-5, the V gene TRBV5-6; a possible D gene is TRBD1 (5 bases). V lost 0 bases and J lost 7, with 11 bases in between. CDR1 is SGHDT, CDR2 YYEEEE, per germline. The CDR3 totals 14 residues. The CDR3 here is CASSLGSRVQPQHF. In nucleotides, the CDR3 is TGTGCCAGCAGCTTGGGAAGCAGGGTGCAGCCCCAGCATTTT.

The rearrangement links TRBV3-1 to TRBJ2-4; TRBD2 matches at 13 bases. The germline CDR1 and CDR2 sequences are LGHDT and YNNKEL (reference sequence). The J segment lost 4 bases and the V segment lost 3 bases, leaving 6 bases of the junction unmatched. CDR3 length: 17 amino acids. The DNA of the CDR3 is TGTGCCAGCAGCCACGCTACTAGCGGGGGGGCGAAAAACATTCAGTACTTC. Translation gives CASSHATSGGAKNIQYF.

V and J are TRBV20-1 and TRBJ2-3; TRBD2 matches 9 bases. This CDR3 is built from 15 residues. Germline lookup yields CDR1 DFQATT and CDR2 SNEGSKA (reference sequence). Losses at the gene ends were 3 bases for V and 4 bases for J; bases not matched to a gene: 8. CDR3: CSASSVAGDADTQYF. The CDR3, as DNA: TGCAGTGCTAGCTCCGTAGCGGGGGACGCAGATACGCAGTATTTT.

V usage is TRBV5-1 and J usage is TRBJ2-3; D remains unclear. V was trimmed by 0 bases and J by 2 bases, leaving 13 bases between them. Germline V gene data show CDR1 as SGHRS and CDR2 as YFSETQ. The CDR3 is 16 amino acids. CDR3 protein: CASSLESGLPTDTQYF. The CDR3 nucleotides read TGCGCCAGCAGCTTGGAAAGTGGCCTCCCCACAGATACGCAGTATTTT.

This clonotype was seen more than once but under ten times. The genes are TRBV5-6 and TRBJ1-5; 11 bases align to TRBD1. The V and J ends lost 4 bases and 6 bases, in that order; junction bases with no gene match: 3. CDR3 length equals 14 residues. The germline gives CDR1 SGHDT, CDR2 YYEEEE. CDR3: CASSIGTGGQPQHF. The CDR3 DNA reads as TGTGCCAGCAGCATAGGGACAGGGGGTCAGCCCCAGCATTTT.